Below, one T cell receptor beta chain is given with its context. This clonotype was observed many times. The antigen this receptor binds is unknown. No much larger clone exists at a distance of one base, and base qualities are not known. The data were obtained in a study of breast tumors, draining lymph nodes, adjacent tissues (dated by TCRdb to about 2016). General notes on the study: In breast cancer patients, the study compared the TCR beta repertoires of tumor, adjacent nontumor tissue and axillary lymph nodes. The study aimed to assess the relationships and possible T-cell exchange between tumor, surrounding tissue and draining lymph node repertoires in human breast cancer. What the work shows at the level of the full study, not this receptor alone: Tumor and nontumor tissue repertoires were found to be significantly more similar in luminal-like than in basal-like breast cancer. The conclusion that tumor T cells originate in lymph nodes was framed as consistent with a hypothesis rather than directly demonstrated. T-cell repertoire diversity in tumors was found to be lower than in lymph nodes but higher than in nontumor tissue, and preferential V and J gene usage was observed. The data were judged consistent with most tumor T cells deriving from the lymph node and then expanding within tumor tissue.

TCRdb lists the instrument as Illumina HiSeq 2000. TCR beta chain libraries were generated through multiplex PCR amplification. The amplified TCR beta chain products were analyzed by high-throughput sequencing. TCRdb reprocessed the public reads (quality trimming at Q25 with fastp, clone calling with MiXCR) and kept in-frame beta chains. Rows merge per CDR3 protein into single entries with the most common DNA and genes. The sample contains nearly 200,000 distinct CDR3 sequences, 31% of them found a single time. Roughly 4.3% of the sample is held by the ten biggest clonotypes. Lymph node samples were obtained from the axillary draining lymph nodes of breast cancer patients. CDR1 LNHNV and CDR2 YYDKDF were looked up in the germline V gene (reference sequence). Relative to germline, V is 4 bases shorter and J is 0 bases shorter, with 16 bases between their ends. The CDR3 starts with the cysteine, ends with the phenylalanine, and has 18 residues. The read is trimmed to its CDR3 DNA, 54 bases read in frame from base 1.

This sequence was found in a female donor with breast cancer. Some clones in this sample may be carry-over from other donors' samples. The specimen sequenced was axillary lymph node tissue. Here the chain combines TRBV15 and TRBJ2-6, with no confidently assigned D gene. CDR3 sequence: CATSTFSSSSSGANVLTF. The nucleotides are TGTGCCACCAGCACCTTCTCATCCTCTAGCTCTGGGGCCAACGTCCTGACTTTC.